Sequencing of this T cell receptor (beta chain) was carried out in a study of T cell responses to AZD1222 COVID-19 vaccine. Whole-study results and caveats: Clonal diversity may have been underestimated in mostly white British donors.

Concerning this clone itself: Its target is unknown.

V gave up 6 bases and J gave up 2 bases, with 10 bases separating them. This CDR3 comprises 14 residues. In germline, CDR1 is SNHLY, CDR2 FYNNEI. Second-dose intervals near 4 or 12 weeks were combined. Sequencing was performed with immunoSEQ multiplex PCR; in TCRdb, only in-frame clones are kept and a portion is missing. The sample records about 150,000 clones, more than 75% being singletons. The gene calls are TRBV2 and TRBJ2-2; D is tentatively TRBD1 or TRBD2 (6 bases each). The origin of this receptor is an adult who received the AZD1222 COVID-19 vaccine. The material was peripheral blood, obtained 28 days after the second AZD1222 dose. The CDR3 region is CASRGGPNTGELFF. CDR3 nucleotide sequence: TGTGCCAGCAGGGGGGGCCCAAACACCGGGGAGCTGTTTTTT.